Described below is a single T cell receptor (beta chain) sequence and its context. Its specificity is not known. Clones were sequenced by immunoSEQ multiplex PCR, and TCRdb holds only the in-frame ones, with some missing. The profile covers about 300,000 clones, with 76% appearing a single time and roughly 5% taken by the ten largest. Germline CDR1 reads SEHNR; CDR2 reads FQNEAQ (reference sequence). V lost 1 base and J lost 6, with 7 bases in between. The CDR3 consists of 13 residues. The data were obtained in a study of cytotoxic CD8 clonotypes in ibrutinib-treated CLL. Whole-study findings and limits: Sustained-remission and progressing patients' sampling times differed. Baseline values of clonality outstripped age-matched healthy donors and followed circulating CD8+ T-cell counts.

The chain combines TRBV7-9 with TRBJ1-5; D ambiguous. Sequenced material: PBMCs, taken at disease progression, from a patient treated with ibrutinib. The sequence derives from a human donor with chronic lymphocytic leukemia. CDR3 nucleotide sequence: TGTGCCAGCAGCTTAGGAAAGGCTCAGCCCCAGCATTTT. Translation: CASSLGKAQPQHF.